This is a list of T cell receptor beta chains from one sample in a study of beta chain features in type 1 diabetes. Clones were read by immunoSEQ multiplex PCR, and TCRdb kept only the in-frame ones, dropping some. The sample shows around 330,000 clones, 9.5% to 11% of them seen only once. The specimen sequenced was naive CD4+ T cells from blood. Receptors were obtained from a woman in her 30s in good health. CDR3s include the opening cysteine and the closing phenylalanine or tryptophan. A D gene is named only where the DNA matches it firmly. Not every row has a clone size; where given, it reads once, few, many or a size class.

v_call	j_call	clone_size	d_call	cdr3_nt	cdr3_aa
TRBV9	TRBJ2-1	.	TRBD2	TGTGCCAGCAGCCTAGGACTAGCGGGAAATGAGCAGTTCTTC	CASSLGLAGNEQFF
TRBV5-1	TRBJ2-1	.	TRBD1	TGCGCCAGCAGCTTGACACAGGGGGCAGGGCGGGAGCAGTTCTTC	CASSLTQGAGREQFF
TRBV7-3	TRBJ2-3	.	.	TGTGCCAGCAGCCAAGGGAAGGAGGGCACAGATACGCAGTATTTT	CASSQGKEGTDTQYF
TRBV9	TRBJ2-1	.	TRBD1	TGTGCCAGCAGCGTAGATGAAGGGGACAGGGGATACAATGAGCAGTTCTTC	CASSVDEGDRGYNEQFF
TRBV5-1	TRBJ1-1	.	.	TGCGCCAGCTCCTCCCTTTTTATGAACACTGAAGCTTTCTTT	CASSSLFMNTEAFF
TRBV5-8	TRBJ2-1	.	.	TGTGCCAGCAGCTTGGTGGCGGTTAGCTCCTACAATGAGCAGTTCTTC	CASSLVAVSSYNEQFF
TRBV4-2	TRBJ1-1	few	.	TGTGCCAGCAGCCAAGATGAATGGAGGGAAGCTTTCTTT	CASSQDEWREAFF
TRBV9	TRBJ2-1	few	.	TGTGCCAGCAGCACGGACACCCGGAGTGAGCAGTTCTTC	CASSTDTRSEQFF
TRBV2	TRBJ2-7	few	.	TGTGCCAGCAGCCGTACTGTAAGCGAGCAGTACTTC	CASSRTVSEQYF
TRBV5-4	TRBJ1-2	.	.	TGTGCCAGCAGCTTGGACAGGCTTAAAGGCGGCTACACCTTC	CASSLDRLKGGYTF
TRBV6-6	TRBJ2-6	few	.	TGTGCCAGCAGTTACGAGGCGATCTCTGGGGCCAACGTCCTGACTTTC	CASSYEAISGANVLTF
TRBV7-6	TRBJ2-1	few	TRBD2	TGTGCCAGCAGCGCCCGACTAGCGGGAGCGAGGGAGCAGTTCTTC	CASSARLAGAREQFF
TRBV29-1	TRBJ2-5	few	TRBD1	TGCAGCGAGGGACAGGGTCAAGAGACCCAGTACTTC	CSEGQGQETQYF
TRBV6-6	TRBJ1-5	.	TRBD1	TGTGCCAGCAGCGTGACAGGGGGCGTAGGTCAGCCCCAGCATTTT	CASSVTGGVGQPQHF
TRBV21-1	TRBJ1-5	few	.	TGTGCCAGCAGCTTCCGGGACATGGCTTGGCCCCAGCATTTT	CASSFRDMAWPQHF
TRBV28	TRBJ2-1	.	.	TGTGCCAGCAGTACGTTAGATGAGCAGTTCTTC	CASSTLDEQFF
TRBV18	TRBJ2-7	.	TRBD2	TGTGCCAGCTCACAGACTAGCGGGGCCTACGAGCAGTACTTC	CASSQTSGAYEQYF